The rows below give T cell receptor beta chains drawn from one sample of a study of CD8 T cells in Susac syndrome. TCRdb independently ran MiXCR on the immunoSEQ multiplex PCR reads; one entry per CDR3 protein. The sample includes roughly 140,000 distinct CDR3 sequences, under 97% seen only once; the top ten take 0.075% to 0.09%. The sample taken for sequencing was CD4+ T cells from PBMCs. Source of these receptors: a human donor with Susac syndrome. CDR3s include the opening cysteine and the closing phenylalanine or tryptophan. A D gene is named only where the DNA matches it firmly. Expanded clones are given a class, and other clones once, few, many or no size at all.

cdr3_aa	cdr3_nt	clone_size	d_call	j_call	v_call
CASSQVGNYGYTF	TGCGCCAGCAGCCAGGTTGGGAACTATGGCTACACCTTC	NA	NA	TRBJ1-2	TRBV4-1
CSSGPSTDTQYF	TGCAGCTCCGGCCCGAGCACAGATACGCAGTATTTT	NA	NA	TRBJ2-3	TRBV29-1
CASSQKREWSGELFF	TGTGCCAGCAGCCAAAAGCGGGAGTGGTCCGGGGAGCTGTTTTTT	NA	TRBD2	TRBJ2-2	TRBV14
CASRTVGNYGYTF	TGTGCCAGCAGGACGGTAGGGAACTATGGCTACACCTTC	NA	NA	TRBJ1-2	TRBV2
CASSETSGRALETQYF	TGTGCCAGCAGCGAAACTAGCGGGAGGGCCTTGGAGACCCAGTACTTC	NA	TRBD2	TRBJ2-5	TRBV9
CASTLAAPGEQYF	TGTGCCAGCACGTTGGCAGCTCCGGGCGAGCAGTACTTC	NA	NA	TRBJ2-7	TRBV2
CASSLGAGGFLDEQYF	TGCGCCAGCAGCTTAGGAGCGGGAGGCTTCCTAGACGAGCAGTACTTC	NA	TRBD2	TRBJ2-7	TRBV5-1
CSVSDRSSYNEQFF	TGCAGCGTGTCGGACAGGAGCTCCTACAATGAGCAGTTCTTC	NA	TRBD1	TRBJ2-1	TRBV29-1
CSASPEVRRDTQYF	TGCAGTGCTAGTCCCGAAGTGAGGAGGGATACGCAGTATTTT	NA	NA	TRBJ2-3	TRBV20-1
CASSPRESGYTF	TGTGCCAGCAGTCCCAGGGAATCTGGCTACACCTTC	NA	NA	TRBJ1-2	TRBV6-5
CSVGLRTTTDTQYF	TGCAGCGTTGGGCTGCGCACGACCACAGATACGCAGTATTTT	NA	NA	TRBJ2-3	TRBV29-1
CASSLGLAGILMSSYNEQFF	TGCGCCAGCAGCTTGGGGCTAGCGGGGATACTAATGAGCTCCTACAATGAGCAGTTCTTC	NA	TRBD2	TRBJ2-1	TRBV5-1
CASSYPRDRSYEQYF	TGTGCCAGCAGTTACCCCCGGGACAGATCCTACGAGCAGTACTTC	NA	TRBD1	TRBJ2-7	TRBV6-6
CASSLRNERDTIYF	TGTGCCAGCAGCTTAAGGAACGAGAGGGACACCATATATTTT	NA	NA	TRBJ1-3	TRBV7-9
CSAIRPGLAIAQYF	TGCAGTGCCATTAGACCGGGACTAGCAATCGCGCAGTACTTC	NA	TRBD2	TRBJ2-7	TRBV20-1
CASSYSTGTTYEQYF	TGTGCCAGCAGTTACTCAACGGGTACAACCTACGAGCAGTACTTC	NA	NA	TRBJ2-7	TRBV6-2/TRBV6-3
CASGAGPYEQYF	TGTGCCAGCGGGGCAGGGCCCTACGAGCAGTACTTC	NA	NA	TRBJ2-7	TRBV7-9
CASSFNSGLGGEQFF	TGTGCCAGCAGCTTCAATAGCGGACTCGGAGGTGAGCAGTTCTTC	NA	NA	TRBJ2-1	TRBV7-2
CASNERAGQETQYF	TGTGCCAGCAACGAGCGGGCCGGGCAAGAGACCCAGTACTTC	NA	NA	TRBJ2-5	TRBV28
CSVRGGRPNSPLHF	TGCAGCGTCCGCGGTGGCCGTCCTAATTCACCCCTCCACTTT	NA	NA	TRBJ1-6	TRBV29-1
CSANLGGSNTEAFF	TGCAGTGCTAACCTAGGGGGCTCGAACACTGAAGCTTTCTTT	NA	TRBD1	TRBJ1-1	TRBV20-1
CASRSGDPNTQYF	TGTGCCAGCAGGTCAGGGGATCCTAATACGCAGTATTTT	NA	NA	TRBJ2-3	TRBV6-2/TRBV6-3
CASSPAGGRIVYNEQFF	TGTGCCAGCAGTCCGGCGGGGGGTAGGATTGTCTACAATGAGCAGTTCTTC	NA	TRBD2	TRBJ2-1	TRBV12-3/TRBV12-4
CASSQEILAGRAAFF	TGCGCCAGCAGCCAAGAAATTCTGGCGGGAAGGGCAGCTTTCTTT	NA	NA	TRBJ1-1	TRBV4-1
CARPLTSSGANVLTF	TGTGCCAGACCTCTAACTAGCTCTGGGGCCAACGTCCTGACTTTC	NA	NA	TRBJ2-6	TRBV6-4
CSAGQGNYGYTF	TGCAGTGCTGGACAGGGCAACTATGGCTACACCTTC	NA	TRBD1	TRBJ1-2	TRBV20-1
CASSLQALRGTGELFF	TGTGCCAGCAGTTTACAAGCTCTTAGAGGCACCGGGGAGCTGTTTTTT	once	NA	TRBJ2-2	TRBV28
CASSLEPGINYGYTF	TGTGCCAGCAGCTTAGAGCCAGGAATTAACTATGGCTACACCTTC	NA	NA	TRBJ1-2	TRBV7-2
CASSQGRGPAQPQHF	TGCGCCAGCAGTCAAGGCAGGGGACCGGCCCAGCCCCAGCATTTT	NA	NA	TRBJ1-5	TRBV23-1
CASSLSSGTRVTQYF	TGTGCCAGCAGTCTTTCTAGCGGGACTAGGGTGACCCAGTACTTC	NA	TRBD2	TRBJ2-5	TRBV4-2
CAIRTSGGAYNEQFF	TGTGCCATACGAACTAGCGGGGGTGCCTACAATGAGCAGTTCTTC	NA	TRBD2	TRBJ2-1	TRBV10-3
CATFDGPNSPLHF	TGTGCCACCTTCGACGGACCAAATTCACCCCTCCACTTT	NA	NA	TRBJ1-6	TRBV6-6
CASSRGQWGYGYTF	TGTGCCAGCAGCCGGGGCCAATGGGGCTATGGCTACACCTTC	NA	NA	TRBJ1-2	TRBV3-1
CASSLGWDGNYGYTF	TGTGCCAGCAGCTTAGGATGGGACGGGAACTATGGCTACACCTTC	once	NA	TRBJ1-2	TRBV7-2
CASSPINGLALEQFF	TGTGCCAGCAGTCCTATAAACGGACTAGCGCTTGAGCAGTTCTTC	NA	TRBD2	TRBJ2-1	TRBV28
CASSEGTGYSEQYF	TGTGCCAGCAGTGAAGGGACAGGGTACTCCGAGCAGTACTTC	NA	TRBD1	TRBJ2-7	TRBV6-1
CASSFIPEKLFF	TGTGCCAGCAGTTTCATACCGGAAAAACTGTTTTTT	NA	NA	TRBJ1-4	TRBV28
CASSLGVRDRGRKQFF	TGTGCCAGCAGCTTAGGGGTACGGGACAGGGGGCGAAAGCAGTTCTTC	NA	TRBD1	TRBJ2-1	TRBV7-2
CATTGTPDEKLFF	TGTGCCACGACCGGGACGCCGGATGAAAAACTGTTTTTT	NA	NA	TRBJ1-4	TRBV10-3
CASKDLAEGVPGELFF	TGTGCCAGCAAGGATTTGGCGGAGGGGGTTCCCGGGGAGCTGTTTTTT	NA	NA	TRBJ2-2	TRBV7-8
CASSASRSTEAFF	TGTGCCAGCAGCGCCTCCCGGAGCACTGAAGCTTTCTTT	NA	NA	TRBJ1-1	TRBV9
CASSGRAGENEQFF	TGTGCCAGCAGCGGGAGAGCGGGAGAAAATGAGCAGTTCTTC	NA	TRBD2	TRBJ2-1	TRBV18
CATTDTDNEQFF	TGTGCCACCACGGACACGGACAATGAGCAGTTCTTC	NA	NA	TRBJ2-1	TRBV24-1
CASSSTSGRARETQYF	TGTGCCAGCAGCTCGACTAGCGGGAGGGCGAGGGAGACCCAGTACTTC	NA	TRBD2	TRBJ2-5	TRBV12-3/TRBV12-4
CASSLAHQETQYF	TGTGCCAGCAGTTTAGCGCACCAAGAGACCCAGTACTTC	NA	NA	TRBJ2-5	TRBV12-3/TRBV12-4